These 22 T cell receptor beta chains share one sample of origin, sequenced in a study of shared clonotypes between healthy human individuals. The table came from immunoSEQ multiplex PCR; TCRdb's copy has only in-frame clones and leaves some out. The table includes around 2.5 million clones, roughly 93% detected once. Sequenced sample: naive CD4+ T cells from PBMCs. The subset denotes: CD45RA+ positively selected. Every receptor here comes from a man in his late teens or twenties in good health. Some clones in this sample may be carry-over from other donors' samples.

The rearrangement links TRBV25-1 to TRBJ1-3; tentatively, D is TRBD1 (6 bases). Germline values: CDR1 MGHDK, CDR2 SYGVNS. Trimming stripped 4 bases from V and 2 bases from J, with 12 bases between. The CDR3 consists of 15 residues. The CDR3, as DNA: TGTGCCAGCAGTGGAGGACAGCTCGCTGGAAACACCATATATTTT. It codes for CASSGGQLAGNTIYF.

The genes are TRBV5-1 and TRBJ1-5, with D uncertain. V was pared by 6 bases and J by 3 bases, with 10 bases between. This CDR3 is 13 amino acids long. The germline V gene encodes CDR1 SGHRS and CDR2 YFSETQ. As DNA, the CDR3 is TGCGCCAGCACTAGAAGTACCAATCAGCCCCAGCATTTT. Translated, it gives CASTRSTNQPQHF.

This clone was observed once. This chain links TRBV5-1 with TRBJ2-1; 10 bases agree with TRBD2. Unmatched junction bases numbered 6, after V lost 2 bases and J lost 7 bases. CDR1 is SGHRS and CDR2 is YFSETQ in the germline V gene. The CDR3 spans 15 residues. CDR3 sequence reads: CASSFGLAGVNEQFF. CDR3 nucleotide sequence: TGCGCCAGCAGCTTCGGGCTAGCGGGAGTAAATGAGCAGTTCTTC.

The chain carries TRBV28 and TRBJ2-7; no clear D gene. The V gene's germline CDR1 is MDHEN and CDR2 SYDVKM. This CDR3 has 13 residues. The V gene lost 8 bases and the J gene lost 0 bases, with 11 bases spanning the gap. The CDR3 loop reads CASYSSNSYEQYF. In DNA, the CDR3 is TGTGCCAGCTACAGCAGTAACTCCTACGAGCAGTACTTC.

The CDR3 region is CASSFPFSRSLGGELFF. CDR3 sequence (DNA): TGTGCCAGCAGTTTCCCATTTTCCAGGAGTCTCGGCGGGGAGCTGTTTTTT. The V and J genes are TRBV28 and TRBJ2-2; D is unresolved. V dropped 3 bases and J dropped 7 bases, with 21 bases sitting between them. The CDR3 is 17 amino acids. From germline, CDR1 is MDHEN and CDR2 SYDVKM.

The chain employs TRBV18 and TRBJ1-1; D is unresolved. Germline V gene lookup returns CDR1 KGHSH and CDR2 LQKENI. V lost 3 bases and J lost 4, with 12 bases in between. The length of the CDR3 is 14 residues. The CDR3 is CASSPTSLGTEAFF. The CDR3 DNA follows: TGTGCCAGCTCACCTACATCTTTGGGCACTGAAGCTTTCTTT.

The chain is built from TRBV18 and TRBJ2-7; the D call may be TRBD1 or TRBD2 (6 bases each). Germline values: CDR1 KGHSH, CDR2 LQKENI. The V end was cut by 6 bases, the J end by 6 bases, with 30 bases between. The CDR3 contains 18 residues. The CDR3 sequence: CASSPGASIRPSSLEQYF. The CDR3 nucleotides read TGTGCCAGCTCCCCGGGGGCTAGCATCAGACCCTCATCCCTCGAGCAGTACTTC.

The V gene is TRBV28, the J gene TRBJ1-2; D not resolved. V lost 4 bases and J 7 bases, leaving 13 bases between the germline ends. Germline V CDR1 and CDR2: MDHEN, SYDVKM. The CDR3 length is 13 residues. Written as DNA, the CDR3 is TGTGCCAGCAGTTCTCCCCCCGTAGTTGGCTACACCTTC. Amino acids: CASSSPPVVGYTF.

This chain connects TRBV28 to TRBJ1-2; 8 nucleotides align to TRBD1. Trimming cost V 11 bases and J 0 bases; bases outside gene matches: 5. CDR1 is MDHEN and CDR2 is SYDVKM in the germline V gene. This CDR3 is built from 13 residues. Here the CDR3 reads CAARGRSNYGYTF. As DNA, the CDR3 is TGTGCCGCCAGGGGGCGTTCTAACTATGGCTACACCTTC.

This chain links TRBV7-9 with TRBJ2-6; D is ambiguous. V lost 2 bases, J lost 0 bases, and 11 bases lay in between. The CDR3 spans 17 residues. Germline-derived CDR1 and CDR2 are SEHNR and FQNEAQ (reference sequence). CDR3 loop: CASSLLGLNSGANVLTF. In DNA form, the CDR3 reads TGTGCCAGCAGCTTACTGGGTCTTAACTCTGGGGCCAACGTCCTGACTTTC.

The table lists this clone with a count of one. The chain couples TRBV19 to TRBJ1-4; D ambiguous. The CDR3 sequence is 15 residues long. CDR1 and CDR2 (germline): LNHDA, SQIVND (reference sequence). The V end was cut by 3 bases, the J end by 0 bases, with 8 bases between. The CDR3 is CASSIGRSTNEKLFF. The CDR3 bases are TGTGCCAGTAGTATTGGGAGATCAACTAATGAAAAACTGTTTTTT.

V usage is TRBV7-3 and J usage is TRBJ2-7, with 7 positions matching TRBD2. The CDR3 is made up of 13 amino acids. Per the germline V gene, CDR1 is SGHTA and CDR2 is FQGTGA. Trimming removed 5 bases from V and 3 bases from J; junction bases left unmatched: 4. The CDR3 loop reads CASSPGGGYEQYF. DNA for the CDR3: TGTGCCAGCAGCCCCGGCGGGGGCTACGAGCAGTACTTC.

The rearrangement joins TRBV18 to TRBJ2-1, with D unresolved. Germline loops: CDR1 KGHSH, CDR2 LQKENI. The V and J ends lost 1 base and 7 bases respectively, with 14 bases between them. CDR3 length: 15 amino acids. The CDR3 bases are TGTGCCAGCTCACCACAGAGACAAAGAGAGAATGAGCAGTTCTTC. It translates to CASSPQRQRENEQFF. The full variable domain, its missing parts supplied by reference TRBV18 and TRBJ2-1, is NAGVMQNPRHLVRRRGQEARLRCSPMKGHSHVYWYRQLPEEGLKFMVYLQKENIIDESGMPKERFSAEFPKEGPSILRIQQVVRGDSAAYFCASSPQRQRENEQFFGPGTRLTVL.

This sequence joins TRBV7-2 and TRBJ2-3; D is undetermined. The CDR3 extends over 13 amino acids. Trimming took 4 bases from V and 8 from J, leaving 13 bases between them. The germline CDR1 and CDR2 sequences are SGHTA and FQGNSA. In DNA form, the CDR3 reads TGTGCCAGCAGCTCCCGGATGGGCGGTACGCAGTATTTT. Translation gives CASSSRMGGTQYF.

The chain is built from TRBV27 and TRBJ1-1; 8 nucleotides agree with TRBD1. Unmatched junction bases numbered 6, after V lost 8 bases and J lost 4 bases. CDR3 size: 13 residues. The V gene's germline CDR1 is MNHEY and CDR2 SMNVEV (reference sequence). The DNA for the CDR3 is TGTGCCAGCCTCGACAGGGGTTTCACTGAAGCTTTCTTT. Translating gives CASLDRGFTEAFF.

This clone was recorded once. Its ends do not fully match the called genes, so a read error is possible. This chain links TRBV23-1 with TRBJ1-4; tentatively, D is TRBD1 (5 bases). TRBV23-1 is flagged as an ORF with uncertain function. This CDR3 has 12 residues. The CDR3, as DNA: TGCGCCAGCAGTCCCCGGGACCTTCCCTTTTTATTT. This encodes CASSPRDLPFLF.

This chain connects TRBV9 to TRBJ2-1; TRBD1 matches at 9 bases. CDR1 is SGDLS and CDR2 is YYNGEE in the germline V gene. This CDR3 comprises 15 residues. V lost 2 bases and J lost 9; bases outside the gene matches: 9. CDR3 nucleotide sequence: TGTGCCAGCAGCGTGGGACAGGGAAATTACGGTGAGCAGTTCTTC. Residues: CASSVGQGNYGEQFF.

The chain recombines TRBV9 with TRBJ2-3; 9 bases agree with TRBD1. Germline values: CDR1 SGDLS, CDR2 YYNGEE. The CDR3 totals 16 residues. V dropped 2 bases and J dropped 3; count of bases not matched to a gene: 7. The CDR3, as DNA: TGTGCCAGCAGCGTCTCCGGGACAGGGAAAACAGATACGCAGTATTTT. As protein: CASSVSGTGKTDTQYF.

With regard to this clone: Additional DNA sequences in this sample encode the identical CDR3. The chain couples TRBV7-2 to TRBJ1-1; 7 positions agree with TRBD1. The CDR3 totals 14 residues. The ends lost 2 bases at V and 2 bases at J; junction bases unmatched: 2. The germline gives CDR1 SGHTA, CDR2 FQGNSA. Here the CDR3 DNA reads TGTGCCAGCAGCTTACAGGGGGTTAACACTGAAGCTTTCTTT. This codes for CASSLQGVNTEAFF.

The V gene is TRBV18, the J gene TRBJ2-3, with D possibly being TRBD2 (6 bases). The ends were cut back, 5 bases at V and 1 base at J, with 10 bases in the middle. This CDR3 comprises 14 residues. From germline, CDR1 is KGHSH and CDR2 LQKENI. The CDR3 DNA reads TGTGCCAGCTCAGGGACTCTTCGCACAGATACGCAGTATTTT. Protein sequence: CASSGTLRTDTQYF. Using reference TRBV18 and TRBJ2-3 for the parts outside the CDR3, the full variable domain is NAGVMQNPRHLVRRRGQEARLRCSPMKGHSHVYWYRQLPEEGLKFMVYLQKENIIDESGMPKERFSAEFPKEGPSILRIQQVVRGDSAAYFCASSGTLRTDTQYFGPGTRLTVL.

The chain joins TRBV27 to TRBJ2-7; 9 bases line up with TRBD1. This CDR3 is built from 18 residues. CDR1 and CDR2 (germline): MNHEY, SMNVEV (reference sequence). Germline trimming cut 4 bases from V and 7 bases from J; bases unmatched to any gene: 20. This CDR3 reads CASSSTIKRDRAKWEQYF. The CDR3 DNA reads as TGTGCCAGCAGTTCCACCATAAAACGGGACAGGGCAAAATGGGAGCAGTACTTC.

CDR3 sequence: CASTPTSAGVGNEQFF. CDR3 bases: TGTGCCAGCACACCGACCTCAGCGGGAGTAGGCAATGAGCAGTTCTTC. The chain uses TRBV9 and TRBJ2-1; 8 nucleotides match TRBD2. J was trimmed by 6 bases and V by 6 bases; bases with no gene match: 14. This CDR3 has 16 residues. Germline V lookup: CDR1 SGDLS, CDR2 YYNGEE.